The clone carrying this T cell receptor (beta chain) showed up just a few times. Recruited during active infection, patients (from Seattle) were subsequently followed longitudinally. These data are taken from a study of blood T cell repertoires in COVID-19. Across the study: Acute and convalescent COVID-19 specimens originated in the United States, Italy and Spain. PBMCs, B-cell-depleted T cells, or T cells provided the cDNA or gDNA that made up the material.

This CDR3 spans 16 amino acids. V was clipped by 5 bases and J by 1 base; unmatched bases: 5. Germline V gives CDR1 SGHTA, CDR2 FQGNSA. In the source study's methods: Reference gene primer amplification gave estimated nucleated cell counts. Sequencing used immunoSEQ multiplex PCR; TCRdb keeps in-frame clones, though not all of them. V and J calls and clone size are as listed in that table; D and trimming were resolved from the DNA. The sample includes more than 80,000 clones, over 75% of them seen just once. The source material was peripheral blood. The source of this sequence is a woman at least 80 years old with COVID-19, enrolled during active disease. The chain is built from TRBV7-2 and TRBJ2-1; 10 bases align to TRBD1. The CDR3 spells CASSQWDRGSYNEQFF. The CDR3 DNA follows: TGTGCCAGCAGCCAATGGGACAGGGGTTCCTACAATGAGCAGTTCTTC.